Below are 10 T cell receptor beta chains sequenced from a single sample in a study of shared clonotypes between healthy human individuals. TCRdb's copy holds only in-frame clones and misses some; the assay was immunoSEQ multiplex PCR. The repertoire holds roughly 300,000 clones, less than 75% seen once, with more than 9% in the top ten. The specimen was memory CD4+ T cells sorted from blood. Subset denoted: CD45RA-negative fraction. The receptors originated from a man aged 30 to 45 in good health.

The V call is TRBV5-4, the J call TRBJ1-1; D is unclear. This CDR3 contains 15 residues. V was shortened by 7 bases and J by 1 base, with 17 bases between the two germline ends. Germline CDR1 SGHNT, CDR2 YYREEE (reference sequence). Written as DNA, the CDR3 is TGTGCCAGCCAAATTTTTCTTCTGGAGAACACTGAAGCTTTCTTT. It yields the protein CASQIFLLENTEAFF. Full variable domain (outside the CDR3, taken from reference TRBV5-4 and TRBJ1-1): ETGVTQSPTHLIKTRGQQVTLRCSSQSGHNTVSWYQQALGQGPQFIFQYYREEENGRGNFPPRFSGLQFPNYSSELNVNALELDDSALYLCASQIFLLENTEAFFGQGTRLTVV.

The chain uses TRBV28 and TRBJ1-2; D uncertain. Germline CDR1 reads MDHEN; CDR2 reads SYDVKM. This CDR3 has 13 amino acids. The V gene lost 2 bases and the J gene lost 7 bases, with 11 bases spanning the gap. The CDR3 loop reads CASSLPPSVGYTF. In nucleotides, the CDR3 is TGTGCCAGCAGTTTACCCCCGTCGGTTGGCTACACCTTC.

CDR3 protein: CASSMRGPTPEAFF. CDR3 nucleotide sequence: TGTGCCAGTAGTATGCGGGGTCCTACTCCTGAAGCTTTCTTT. The V and J genes are TRBV19 and TRBJ1-1; D call uncertain. The germline V gene has CDR1 LNHDA and CDR2 SQIVND (reference sequence). With 3 bases removed from V and 6 bases from J, the gap between germline ends came to 14 bases. This CDR3 contains 14 residues. Using reference TRBV19 and TRBJ1-1 for the parts outside the CDR3, the full variable domain is DGGITQSPKYLFRKEGQNVTLSCEQNLNHDAMYWYRQDPGQGLRLIYYSQIVNDFQKGDIAEGYSVSREKKESFPLTVTSAQKNPTAFYLCASSMRGPTPEAFFGQGTRLTVV.

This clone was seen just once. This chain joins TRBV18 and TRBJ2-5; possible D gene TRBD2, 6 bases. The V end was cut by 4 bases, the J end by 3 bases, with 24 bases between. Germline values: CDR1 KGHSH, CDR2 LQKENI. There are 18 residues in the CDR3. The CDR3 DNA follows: TGTGCCAGCTCACTACAACCAGGACTGGCGGGGATAAAAGAGACCCAGTACTTC. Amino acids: CASSLQPGLAGIKETQYF.

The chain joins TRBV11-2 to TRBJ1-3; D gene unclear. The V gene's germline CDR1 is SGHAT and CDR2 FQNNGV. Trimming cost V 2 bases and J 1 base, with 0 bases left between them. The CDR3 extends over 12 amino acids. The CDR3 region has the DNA TGTGCCAGCAGCTTATCTGGAAACACCATATATTTT. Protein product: CASSLSGNTIYF. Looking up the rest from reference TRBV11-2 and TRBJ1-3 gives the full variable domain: EAGVAQSPRYKIIEKRQSVAFWCNPISGHATLYWYQQILGQGPKLLIQFQNNGVVDDSQLPKDRFSAERLKGVDSTLKIQPAKLEDSAVYLCASSLSGNTIYFGEGSWLTVV.

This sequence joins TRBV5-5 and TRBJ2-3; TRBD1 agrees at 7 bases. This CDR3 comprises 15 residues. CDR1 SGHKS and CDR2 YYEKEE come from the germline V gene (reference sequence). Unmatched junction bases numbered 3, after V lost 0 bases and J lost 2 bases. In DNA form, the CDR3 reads TGTGCCAGCAGCTTGGGGGACAGCTCCACAGATACGCAGTATTTT. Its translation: CASSLGDSSTDTQYF.

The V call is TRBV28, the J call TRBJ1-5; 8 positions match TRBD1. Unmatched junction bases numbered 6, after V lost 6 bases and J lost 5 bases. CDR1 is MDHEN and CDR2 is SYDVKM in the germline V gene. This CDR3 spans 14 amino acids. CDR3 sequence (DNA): TGTGCCAGCAGGGGGGACAGGTCATATCAGCCCCAGCATTTT. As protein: CASRGDRSYQPQHF.

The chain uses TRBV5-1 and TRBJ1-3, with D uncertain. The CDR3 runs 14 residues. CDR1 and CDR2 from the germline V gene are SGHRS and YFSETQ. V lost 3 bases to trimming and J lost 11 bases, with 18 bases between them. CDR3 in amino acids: CASSSNWEKRAIYF. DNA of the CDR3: TGCGCCAGCAGCTCCAATTGGGAAAAACGCGCCATATATTTT.

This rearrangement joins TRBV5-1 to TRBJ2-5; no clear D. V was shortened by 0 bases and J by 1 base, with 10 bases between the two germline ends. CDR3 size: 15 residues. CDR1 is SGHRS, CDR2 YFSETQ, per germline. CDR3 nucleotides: TGCGCCAGCAGCTTGGGCGGCATTTCCCAAGAGACCCAGTACTTC. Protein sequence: CASSLGGISQETQYF.

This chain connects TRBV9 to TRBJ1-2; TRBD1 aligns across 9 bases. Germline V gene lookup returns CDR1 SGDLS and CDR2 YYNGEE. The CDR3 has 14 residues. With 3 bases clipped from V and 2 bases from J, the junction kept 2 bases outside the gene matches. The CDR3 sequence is CASSAGQGNYGYTF. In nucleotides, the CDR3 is TGTGCCAGCAGCGCGGGACAGGGCAACTATGGCTACACCTTC. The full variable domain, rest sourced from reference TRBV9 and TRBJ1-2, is DSGVTQTPKHLITATGQRVTLRCSPRSGDLSVYWYQQSLDQGLQFLIQYYNGEERAKGNILERFSAQQFPDLHSELNLSSLELGDSALYFCASSAGQGNYGYTFGSGTRLTVV.